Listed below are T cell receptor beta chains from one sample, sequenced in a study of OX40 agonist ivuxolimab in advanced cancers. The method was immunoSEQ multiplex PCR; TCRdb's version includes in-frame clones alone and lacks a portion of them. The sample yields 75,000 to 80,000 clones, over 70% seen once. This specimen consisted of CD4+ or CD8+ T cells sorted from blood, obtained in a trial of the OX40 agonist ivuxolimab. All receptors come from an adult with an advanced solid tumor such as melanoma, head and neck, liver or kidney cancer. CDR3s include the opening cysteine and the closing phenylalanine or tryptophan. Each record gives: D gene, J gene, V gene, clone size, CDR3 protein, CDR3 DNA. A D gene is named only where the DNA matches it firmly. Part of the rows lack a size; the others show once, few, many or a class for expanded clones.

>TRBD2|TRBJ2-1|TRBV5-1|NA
CASSPGLAGGTDEQFF
TGCGCCAGCAGCCCGGGACTAGCGGGAGGGACGGATGAGCAGTTCTTC
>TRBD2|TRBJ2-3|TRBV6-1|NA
CASSVPSGSTDTQYF
TGTGCCAGCAGTGTACCTAGCGGGTCCACAGATACGCAGTATTTT
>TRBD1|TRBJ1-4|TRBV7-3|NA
CASSLQGRGNEKLFF
TGTGCCAGCAGCCTACAGGGGCGGGGTAATGAAAAACTGTTTTTT
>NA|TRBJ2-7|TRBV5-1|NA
CASSWGRQAEQYF
TGCGCCAGCAGCTGGGGCCGACAGGCCGAGCAGTACTTC
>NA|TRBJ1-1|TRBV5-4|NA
CASSHVNTEAFF
TGTGCCAGCAGCCACGTTAACACTGAAGCTTTCTTT
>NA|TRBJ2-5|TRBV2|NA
CASSGVVQETQYF
TGTGCCAGCAGTGGCGTAGTCCAAGAGACCCAGTACTTC
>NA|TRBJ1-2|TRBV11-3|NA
CASSYGGSYGYTF
TGTGCCAGCAGCTATGGGGGGAGCTATGGCTACACCTTC
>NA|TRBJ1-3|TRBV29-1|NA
CSVRDSGNTIYF
TGCAGCGTTCGGGACTCTGGAAACACCATATATTTT
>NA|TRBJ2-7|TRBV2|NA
CASSEAWPLHYEQYF
TGTGCCAGCAGTGAAGCTTGGCCGCTGCATTACGAGCAGTACTTC
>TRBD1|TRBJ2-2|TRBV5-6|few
CASSYARQGPGELFF
TGTGCCAGCAGCTACGCTCGACAGGGCCCCGGGGAGCTGTTTTTT
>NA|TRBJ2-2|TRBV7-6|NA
CASSYTTPMDGELFF
TGTGCCAGCAGCTACACGACCCCTATGGACGGGGAGCTGTTTTTT
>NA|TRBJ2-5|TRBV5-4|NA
CASSLAWSSQETQYF
TGTGCCAGCAGCTTGGCCTGGTCATCCCAAGAGACCCAGTACTTC
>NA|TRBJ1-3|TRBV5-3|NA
CARSLELDHSGNTIYF
TGTGCCAGAAGCTTGGAGCTGGATCACTCTGGAAACACCATATATTTT
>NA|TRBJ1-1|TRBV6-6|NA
CASRGTGNTEAFF
TGTGCCAGCAGGGGGACGGGGAACACTGAAGCTTTCTTT
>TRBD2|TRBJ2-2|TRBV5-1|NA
CASSLRSGRGTGELFF
TGCGCCAGCAGCTTGAGGAGCGGGAGGGGTACCGGGGAGCTGTTTTTT
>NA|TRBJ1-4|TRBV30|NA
CAWSEGGGRGKLFF
TGTGCCTGGAGTGAGGGGGGCGGGCGTGGAAAACTGTTTTTT
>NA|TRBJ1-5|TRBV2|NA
CASSRDRINQPQHF
TGTGCCAGCAGTAGAGACAGAATCAATCAGCCCCAGCATTTT
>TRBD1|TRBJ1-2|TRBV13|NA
CASSRQGVGYRGYGYTF
TGTGCCAGCAGCCGACAGGGTGTGGGCTATCGGGGCTATGGCTACACCTTC
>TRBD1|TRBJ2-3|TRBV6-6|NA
CASSWGDRGSDTQYF
TGTGCCAGCAGTTGGGGTGACAGGGGCTCAGATACGCAGTATTTT
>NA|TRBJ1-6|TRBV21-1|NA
CASRKGVVHSPLHF
TGTGCCAGCAGGAAAGGAGTAGTTCATTCACCCCTCCACTTT
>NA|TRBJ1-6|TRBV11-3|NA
CASSFQGFNSPLHF
TGTGCCAGCAGCTTTCAGGGTTTTAATTCACCCCTCCACTTT
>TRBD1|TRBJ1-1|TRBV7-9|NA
CASSLGGRGLTEAFF
TGTGCCAGCAGCTTAGGCGGCAGGGGGCTTACTGAAGCTTTCTTT
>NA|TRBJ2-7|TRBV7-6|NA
CASSSVREGNEQYF
TGTGCCAGCAGCTCTGTCAGGGAAGGTAACGAGCAGTACTTC
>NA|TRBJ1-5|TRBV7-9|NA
CASSLGAGYQPQHF
TGTGCCAGCAGCTTAGGGGCAGGGTATCAGCCCCAGCATTTT
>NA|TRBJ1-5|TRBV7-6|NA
CASSSGGNQPQHF
TGTGCCAGCAGCTCGGGGGGTAATCAGCCCCAGCATTTT
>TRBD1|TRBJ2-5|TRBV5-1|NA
CASSFRGQGSETQYF
TGCGCCAGCAGCTTCCGGGGACAGGGGTCGGAGACCCAGTACTTC
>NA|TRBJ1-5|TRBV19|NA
CASSIDYTANQPQHF
TGTGCCAGTAGTATAGATTACACAGCCAATCAGCCCCAGCATTTT
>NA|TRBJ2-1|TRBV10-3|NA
CAISESGTLYNEQFF
TGTGCCATCAGTGAGTCCGGGACACTTTACAATGAGCAGTTCTTC
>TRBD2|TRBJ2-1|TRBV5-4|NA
CASSPTSGRSNEQFF
TGTGCCAGCAGCCCGACTAGCGGGAGAAGTAATGAGCAGTTCTTC
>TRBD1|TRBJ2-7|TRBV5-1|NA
CASTGPGGGSEQYF
TGCGCCAGCACCGGTCCAGGGGGCGGTTCCGAGCAGTACTTC
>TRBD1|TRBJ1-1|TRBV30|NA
CAADLQGAGTEAFF
TGTGCCGCGGACCTACAGGGGGCTGGTACTGAAGCTTTCTTT